The 17 T cell receptor beta chains reported below all come from one sample, sequenced in a study of blood T cell repertoires in COVID-19. Measured with immunoSEQ multiplex PCR; TCRdb has only the in-frame clones, and not every one. Counted here are 350,000 to 500,000 clones, 70% to 90% occurring once; the ten biggest clones make up 0.8% to 0.85%. The sequencing sample was made of peripheral blood. All receptors derive from a man aged 18 to 29 with COVID-19, enrolled during active disease.

The chain is built from TRBV7-9 and TRBJ2-2; D might be TRBD1 (6 bases). The CDR3 has 13 residues. Trimming pared 9 bases from V and 0 bases from J, leaving 8 bases between. CDR1 is SEHNR, CDR2 FQNEAQ, per germline (reference sequence). The CDR3 DNA reads as TGTGCCAGGGGACACCCGAACACCGGGGAGCTGTTTTTT. It specifies CARGHPNTGELFF.

The chain couples TRBV5-8 to TRBJ2-7; D ambiguous. Trimming took 4 bases from V and 1 from J, leaving 6 bases between them. The CDR3 is 12 amino acids. Germline-derived CDR1 and CDR2 are SGHTS and YDEGEE. The CDR3 protein is CASSGESYEQYF. The CDR3 DNA reads TGTGCCAGCAGCGGAGAATCCTACGAGCAGTACTTC.

This chain joins TRBV6-5 and TRBJ2-1; the match to TRBD1 covers 8 bases. The CDR3 runs 15 residues. V lost 6 bases, J lost 2 bases, and 6 bases stayed unmatched. CDR1 MNHEY and CDR2 SVGAGI come from the germline V gene. CDR3 loop: CASSIDRGTYNEQFF. CDR3 DNA: TGTGCCAGCAGCATCGACAGGGGAACCTACAATGAGCAGTTCTTC.

This clone was seen a single time. At the DNA level, this CDR3 is encoded by other sequences in the same sample as well. This chain connects TRBV18 to TRBJ2-1; no reliable D call. Germline V gene sequence: CDR1 KGHSH, CDR2 LQKENI. The CDR3 loop spans 13 amino acids. Trimming left V 3 bases short and J 0 bases short, with 3 bases between. CDR3 sequence: CASSPSSYNEQFF. In nucleotides, the CDR3 is TGTGCCAGCTCACCTAGCTCCTACAATGAGCAGTTCTTC.

The V gene is TRBV18, the J gene TRBJ2-5; 9 bases line up with TRBD1. The V gene end was trimmed by 8 bases and the J gene end by 3 bases; junction bases not matched to a gene: 10. The CDR3 spans 15 residues. The germline V gene encodes CDR1 KGHSH and CDR2 LQKENI. CDR3 protein: CASQPGTGHKETQYF. The CDR3 bases are TGTGCCAGCCAGCCCGGGACAGGGCATAAAGAGACCCAGTACTTC.

The CDR3 loop reads CASSLHFLPRGDSSLTQYF. Written as DNA, the CDR3 is TGTGCCAGCAGCTTACACTTCCTACCGAGGGGGGACAGTTCTCTGACGCAGTATTTT. The gene calls are TRBV7-2 and TRBJ2-3, with TRBD1 as a possible D gene (7 bases). CDR1 and CDR2 (germline): SGHTA, FQGNSA. There are 19 residues in the CDR3. Between the trimmed V and J ends, which lost 2 bases and 9 bases, there was a span of 30 bases. Supplemented by reference TRBV7-2 and TRBJ2-3, the full variable domain reads GAGVSQSPSNKVTEKGKDVELRCDPISGHTALYWYRQSLGQGLEFLIYFQGNSAPDKSGLPSDRFSAERTGGSVSTLTIQRTQQEDSAVYLCASSLHFLPRGDSSLTQYFGPGTRLTVL.

The genes are TRBV2 and TRBJ2-7, with 9 bases aligning to TRBD1. V shed 8 bases, J shed 1 base, and the junction held 6 bases outside the gene matches. CDR3 size: 14 residues. Germline CDR1 and CDR2: SNHLY and FYNNEI. This CDR3 is CASFRDRESYEQYF. In DNA, the CDR3 is TGTGCCAGCTTCCGGGACAGGGAGTCCTACGAGCAGTACTTC.

The rearrangement links TRBV9 to TRBJ2-7, with a possible D match to TRBD2 (6 bases). The CDR3 consists of 15 residues. V was pared by 3 bases and J by 0 bases, with 13 bases between. CDR1 SGDLS and CDR2 YYNGEE come from the germline V gene. The CDR3 bases are TGTGCCAGCAGCGAGGGTAGCGGTTACTCCTACGAGCAGTACTTC. This translates into CASSEGSGYSYEQYF.

V and J are TRBV6-5 and TRBJ2-3; possibly TRBD2 for D (5 bases). The CDR3 is 14 amino acids. V shed 6 bases and J shed 0 bases, with 10 bases lying between them. Germline V CDR1 and CDR2: MNHEY, SVGAGI. DNA of the CDR3: TGTGCCAGCAGGTTGACTACTAGCACAGATACGCAGTATTTT. Translation gives CASRLTTSTDTQYF.

The J gene is TRBJ2-3, the V gene TRBV5-5, with TRBD2 matching 14 bases. CDR1 is SGHKS and CDR2 is YYEKEE in the germline V gene (reference sequence). The ends lost 1 base at V and 4 bases at J; junction bases unmatched: 14. The CDR3 loop spans 20 amino acids. This CDR3 is CASSLREPGLAGVRSDTQYF. The CDR3 region has the DNA TGTGCCAGCAGCTTGCGCGAGCCGGGACTAGCGGGAGTAAGGTCAGATACGCAGTATTTT.

This chain uses TRBV18 with TRBJ1-1; 9 bases fit TRBD1. The CDR3 is made up of 17 amino acids. Germline CDR1 KGHSH, CDR2 LQKENI. Trimming took 4 bases from V and 1 from J; bases not matched to a gene: 10. CDR3 DNA sequence: TGTGCCAGCTCACGGGCTAGGACAGGGGATGAGAACACTGAAGCTTTCTTT. Translated, it gives CASSRARTGDENTEAFF. The variable domain in full, with the rest retrieved from reference TRBV18 and TRBJ1-1, is NAGVMQNPRHLVRRRGQEARLRCSPMKGHSHVYWYRQLPEEGLKFMVYLQKENIIDESGMPKERFSAEFPKEGPSILRIQQVVRGDSAAYFCASSRARTGDENTEAFFGQGTRLTVV.

This sequence joins TRBV6-2 or TRBV6-3 and TRBJ2-1; 9 bases are shared with TRBD2. V lost 2 bases and J lost 2; bases outside the gene matches: 7. The CDR3 is 17 amino acids. Germline V gene sequence: CDR1 MNHEY, CDR2 SVGEGT. The CDR3 nucleotides are TGTGCCAGCAGTTACCGCCGAGCGGGGGGCGCCTACAATGAGCAGTTCTTC. Protein sequence: CASSYRRAGGAYNEQFF.

The gene calls are TRBV24-1 and TRBJ2-1, with 9 bases lining up with TRBD2. Germline CDR1 reads KGHDR; CDR2 reads SFDVKD. V dropped 2 bases and J dropped 4; count of bases not matched to a gene: 14. The CDR3 consists of 19 residues. CDR3 region: CATSDSALTSGTPYNEQFF. CDR3 sequence (DNA): TGTGCCACCAGTGATTCCGCACTGACTAGCGGAACACCTTACAATGAGCAGTTCTTC.

Only one count was recorded for this clone. V and J are TRBV5-6 and TRBJ2-6, with TRBD2 matching over 8 bases. The germline CDR1 and CDR2 sequences are SGHDT and YYEEEE. The CDR3 is made up of 18 amino acids. Losses at the gene ends were 3 bases for V and 6 bases for J; bases not matched to a gene: 14. The CDR3 DNA is TGTGCCAGCAGCTCACAGGGACTAGTTACCCTGAAGGCCAACGTCCTGACTTTC. Translated: CASSSQGLVTLKANVLTF.

V and J are TRBV21-1 and TRBJ2-2; the table's D call of TRBD2 was not tested on the DNA. TRBV21-1 is labeled a pseudogene. The CDR3 consists of 16 residues. The DNA of the CDR3 is TGTGCCAGCAGCAAAGAACGGAGTTCGAACACCGGGGAGCTGTTTTTT. Amino acids: CASSKERSSNTGELFF.

V gene TRBV3-1 (or the pseudogene TRBV3-2) combines with J gene TRBJ2-5, with 8 bases identical to TRBD2. CDR1 is LGHDT and CDR2 is YNNKEL in the germline V gene (reference sequence). The CDR3 contains 16 residues. Trimming removed 4 bases from V and 5 bases from J; junction bases left unmatched: 12. Here the CDR3 reads CASSREREKAWETQYF. CDR3 DNA sequence: TGTGCCAGCAGCCGAGAGCGGGAGAAGGCTTGGGAGACCCAGTACTTC.

This clone was recorded only once. The V gene is TRBV28, the J gene TRBJ1-4; D not certain. The V and J ends lost 6 bases and 1 base respectively, with 9 bases between them. Germline V gene lookup returns CDR1 MDHEN and CDR2 SYDVKM. The CDR3 sequence is 14 residues long. The CDR3 loop is CASRMGRTNEKLFF. The CDR3 DNA reads TGTGCCAGCAGGATGGGGAGAACTAATGAAAAACTGTTTTTT.